Included here is one TCR beta chain sequence, with context. The entry originates in a study of T cells after somatic rescue of genetic block. TCRdb's table, derived via immunoSEQ multiplex PCR, lists solely in-frame clones and lacks some. The table lists 9,500 to 15,000 clones, about 71% of them singletons. Germline CDR1 is GTSNPN and CDR2 is SVGIG (reference sequence). The CDR3 covers 18 residues. Source material: peripheral blood mononuclear cells (PBMCs). This TCR derives from a boy younger than 18. This chain connects TRBV30 to TRBJ2-5, with 14 bases fitting TRBD2. The DNA end lines up better with TRBJ2-7; the J call may be wrong. CDR3 DNA sequence: TGTGCCTGGAGTACCCATAGGGGACTAGCGGGAGTTAGGTACGAGCAGTACTTC. It encodes CAWSTHRGLAGVRYEQYF.